This TCR beta chain emerged from a study of shared clonotypes between healthy human individuals. Measured with immunoSEQ multiplex PCR; TCRdb has only the in-frame clones, and not every one. The table lists fewer than 1 million clones, around 96% of them singletons. In germline, CDR1 is SGHKS, CDR2 YYEKEE (reference sequence). CDR3 length equals 13 residues. V dropped 3 bases and J dropped 6 bases, with 13 bases sitting between them. Terminally differentiated effector memory CD45RA+ cells were left out of the naive CD8 fraction, which was CD45RO-negative and positively selected for CCR7. This clonotype was obtained from a man between 25 and 39 years old in good health. Sequenced: naive CD8+ T cells sorted from blood. The chain combines TRBV5-5 with TRBJ2-7; D is undetermined. As DNA, the CDR3 is TGTGCCAGCAGCTCCCCTTCAAGGAGCGAGCAGTACTTC. Translating gives CASSSPSRSEQYF.